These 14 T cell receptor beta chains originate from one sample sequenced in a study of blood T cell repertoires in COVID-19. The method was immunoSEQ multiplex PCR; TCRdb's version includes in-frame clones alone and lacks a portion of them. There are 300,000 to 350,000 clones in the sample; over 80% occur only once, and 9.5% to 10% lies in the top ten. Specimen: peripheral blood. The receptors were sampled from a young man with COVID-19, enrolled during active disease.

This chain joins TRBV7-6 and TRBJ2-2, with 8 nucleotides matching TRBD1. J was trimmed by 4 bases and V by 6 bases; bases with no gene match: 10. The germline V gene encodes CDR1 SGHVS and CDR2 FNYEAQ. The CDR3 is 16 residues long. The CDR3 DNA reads TGTGCCAGCAGTCCCACTCAGGGGGCAGTCACCGGGGAGCTGTTTTTT. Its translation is CASSPTQGAVTGELFF.

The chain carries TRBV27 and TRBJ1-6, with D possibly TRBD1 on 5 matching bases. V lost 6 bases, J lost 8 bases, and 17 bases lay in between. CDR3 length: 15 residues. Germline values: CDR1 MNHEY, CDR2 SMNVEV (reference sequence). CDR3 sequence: CASSRRAPRDSPLHF. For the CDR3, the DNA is TGTGCCAGCAGCCGCAGGGCTCCTCGGGATTCACCCCTCCACTTT.

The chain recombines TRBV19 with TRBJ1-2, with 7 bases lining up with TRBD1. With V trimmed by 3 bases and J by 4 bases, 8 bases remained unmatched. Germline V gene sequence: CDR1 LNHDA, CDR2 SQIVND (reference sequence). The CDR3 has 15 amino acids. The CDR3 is CASSISTGAIYGYTF. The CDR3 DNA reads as TGTGCCAGTAGTATTTCTACAGGGGCTATCTATGGCTACACCTTC.

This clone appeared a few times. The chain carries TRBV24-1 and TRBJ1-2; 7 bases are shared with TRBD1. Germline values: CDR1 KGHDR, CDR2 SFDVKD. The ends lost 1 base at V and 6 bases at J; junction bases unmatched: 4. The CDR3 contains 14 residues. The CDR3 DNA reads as TGTGCCACCAGTGATTTCGCAGGGGGGAATGGCTACACCTTC. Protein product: CATSDFAGGNGYTF.

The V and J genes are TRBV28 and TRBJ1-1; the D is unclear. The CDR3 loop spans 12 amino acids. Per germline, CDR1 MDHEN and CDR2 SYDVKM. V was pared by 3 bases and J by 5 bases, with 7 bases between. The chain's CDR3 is CASSLWRTEAFF. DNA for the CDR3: TGTGCCAGCAGTTTGTGGAGAACTGAAGCTTTCTTT. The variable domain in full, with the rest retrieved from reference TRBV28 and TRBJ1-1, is DVKVTQSSRYLVKRTGEKVFLECVQDMDHENMFWYRQDPGLGLRLIYFSYDVKMKEKGDIPEGYSVSREKKERFSLILESASTNQTSMYLCASSLWRTEAFFGQGTRLTVV.

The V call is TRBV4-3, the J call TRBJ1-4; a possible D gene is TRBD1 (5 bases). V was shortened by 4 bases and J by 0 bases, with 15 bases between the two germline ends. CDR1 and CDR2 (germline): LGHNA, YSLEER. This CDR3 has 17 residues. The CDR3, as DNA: TGCGCCAGCAGCCCTGAGCGGGGGTCGGCAACTAATGAAAAACTGTTTTTT. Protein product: CASSPERGSATNEKLFF.

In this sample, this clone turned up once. The CDR3: CASSIISGGGGEQFF. CDR3 in DNA: TGTGCCAGTAGTATAATAAGCGGAGGGGGGGGTGAGCAGTTCTTC. The J gene is TRBJ2-1, the V gene TRBV19, with D possibly TRBD2 on 7 matching bases. There are 15 residues in the CDR3. Germline values: CDR1 LNHDA, CDR2 SQIVND (reference sequence). V shed 2 bases and J shed 9 bases, with 17 bases lying between them.

DNA for the CDR3: TGTGCCAGCTCACCACTGAGCGGGGTCTCCTACGAGCAGTACTTC. Amino acids: CASSPLSGVSYEQYF. The chain is built from TRBV18 and TRBJ2-7; TRBD2 aligns across 7 bases. The germline V gene encodes CDR1 KGHSH and CDR2 LQKENI. The V and J ends lost 1 base and 0 bases, in that order; junction bases with no gene match: 3. The CDR3 has 15 residues.

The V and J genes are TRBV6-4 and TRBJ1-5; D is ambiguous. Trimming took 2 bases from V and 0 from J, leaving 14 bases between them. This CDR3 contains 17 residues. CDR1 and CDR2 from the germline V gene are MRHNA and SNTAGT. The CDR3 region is CASSDTGRDYSNQPQHF. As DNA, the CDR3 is TGTGCCAGCAGTGACACGGGGAGGGATTATAGCAATCAGCCCCAGCATTTT.

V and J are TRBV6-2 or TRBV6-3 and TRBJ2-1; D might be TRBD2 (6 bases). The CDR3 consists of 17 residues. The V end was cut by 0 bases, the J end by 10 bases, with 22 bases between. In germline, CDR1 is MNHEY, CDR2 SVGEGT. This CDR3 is CASSYSRGSGGRGEQFF. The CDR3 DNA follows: TGTGCCAGCAGTTACTCGAGAGGATCCGGGGGACGAGGGGAGCAGTTCTTC.

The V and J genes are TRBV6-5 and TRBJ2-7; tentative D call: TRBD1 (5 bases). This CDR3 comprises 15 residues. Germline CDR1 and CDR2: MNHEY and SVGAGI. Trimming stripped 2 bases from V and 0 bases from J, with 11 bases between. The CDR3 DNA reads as TGTGCCAGCAGTTACCTAACAGGCGACTCCTACGAGCAGTACTTC. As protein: CASSYLTGDSYEQYF.

CDR3 bases: TGCGCCAGCAGCTTGGGCGGGAGCGGCAGCACAGATACGCAGTATTTT. It translates to CASSLGGSGSTDTQYF. The J gene is TRBJ2-3, the V gene TRBV5-1; TRBD2 matches at 7 bases. The V and J ends lost 0 bases and 0 bases, in that order; junction bases with no gene match: 4. Germline values: CDR1 SGHRS, CDR2 YFSETQ. The CDR3 is made up of 16 amino acids. Full variable domain (rest looked up from reference TRBV5-1 and TRBJ2-3): KAGVTQTPRYLIKTRGQQVTLSCSPISGHRSVSWYQQTPGQGLQFLFEYFSETQRNKGNFPGRFSGRQFSNSRSEMNVSTLELGDSALYLCASSLGGSGSTDTQYFGPGTRLTVL.

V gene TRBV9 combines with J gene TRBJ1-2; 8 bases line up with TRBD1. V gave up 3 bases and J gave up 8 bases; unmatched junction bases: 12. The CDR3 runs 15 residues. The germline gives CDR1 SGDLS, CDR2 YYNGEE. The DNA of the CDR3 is TGTGCCAGCAGCGGGGGCGGGACAGGCTCTAGCGGCTACACCTTC. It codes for CASSGGGTGSSGYTF. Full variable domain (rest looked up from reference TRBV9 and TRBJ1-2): DSGVTQTPKHLITATGQRVTLRCSPRSGDLSVYWYQQSLDQGLQFLIQYYNGEERAKGNILERFSAQQFPDLHSELNLSSLELGDSALYFCASSGGGTGSSGYTFGSGTRLTVV.

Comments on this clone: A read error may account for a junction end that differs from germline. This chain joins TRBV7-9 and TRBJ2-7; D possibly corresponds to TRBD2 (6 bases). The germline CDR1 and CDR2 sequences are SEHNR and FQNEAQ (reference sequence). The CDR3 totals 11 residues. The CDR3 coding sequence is TGTGCCAGCAGCAATCCGGGACTTCCCCACTTC. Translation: CASSNPGLPHF.